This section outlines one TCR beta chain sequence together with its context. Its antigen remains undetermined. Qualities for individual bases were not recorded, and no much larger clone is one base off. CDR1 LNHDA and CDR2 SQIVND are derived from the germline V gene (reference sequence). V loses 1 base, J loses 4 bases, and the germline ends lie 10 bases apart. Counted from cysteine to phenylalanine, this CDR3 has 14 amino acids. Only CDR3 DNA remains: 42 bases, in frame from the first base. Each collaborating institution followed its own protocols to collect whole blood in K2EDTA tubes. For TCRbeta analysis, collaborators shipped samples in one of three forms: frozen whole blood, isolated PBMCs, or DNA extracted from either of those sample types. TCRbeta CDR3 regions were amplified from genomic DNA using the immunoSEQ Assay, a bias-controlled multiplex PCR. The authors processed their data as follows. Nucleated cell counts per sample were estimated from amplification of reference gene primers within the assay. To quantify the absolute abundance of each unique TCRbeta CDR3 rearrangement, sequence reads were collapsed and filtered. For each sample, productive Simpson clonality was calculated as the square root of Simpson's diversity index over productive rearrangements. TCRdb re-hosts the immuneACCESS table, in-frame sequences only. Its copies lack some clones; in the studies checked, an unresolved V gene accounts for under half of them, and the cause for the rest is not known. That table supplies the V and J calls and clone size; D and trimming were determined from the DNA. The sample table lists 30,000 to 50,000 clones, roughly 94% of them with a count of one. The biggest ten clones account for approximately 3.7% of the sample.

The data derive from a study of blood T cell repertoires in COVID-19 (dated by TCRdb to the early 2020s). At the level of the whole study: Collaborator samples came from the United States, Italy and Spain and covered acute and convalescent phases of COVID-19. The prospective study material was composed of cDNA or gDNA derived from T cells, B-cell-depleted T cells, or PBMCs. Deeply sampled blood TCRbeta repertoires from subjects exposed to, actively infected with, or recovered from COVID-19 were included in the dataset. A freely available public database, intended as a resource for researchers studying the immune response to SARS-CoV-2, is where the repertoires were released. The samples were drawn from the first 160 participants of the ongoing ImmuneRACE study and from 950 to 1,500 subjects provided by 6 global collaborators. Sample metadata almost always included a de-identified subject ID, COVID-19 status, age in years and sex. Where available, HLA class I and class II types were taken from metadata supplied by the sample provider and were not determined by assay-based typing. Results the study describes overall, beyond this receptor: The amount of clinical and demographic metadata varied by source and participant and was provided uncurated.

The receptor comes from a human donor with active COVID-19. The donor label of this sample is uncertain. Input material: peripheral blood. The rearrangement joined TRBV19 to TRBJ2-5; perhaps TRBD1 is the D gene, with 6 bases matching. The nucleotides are TGTGCCAGTAGTATAGGGTGGGGGCGAGAGACCCAGTACTTC. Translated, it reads CASSIGWGRETQYF.